The 18 T cell receptor beta chains presented below share a single source sample, sequenced in a study of regulatory T cells in long-lasting Graves disease. The TCR beta library used iRepertoire HTBI primers with Arm-PCR amplification of CDR3. TCRdb itself ran the multiplex PCR reads through MiXCR, one entry per CDR3 protein. The table has 650,000 to 700,000 distinct CDR3 sequences, roughly 30% seen once. As for time point: persistent/refractory GD, antithyroid drugs over 5 years with positive TRAb. PBMC-extracted RNA yielded the TCR library. Sequencing used peripheral blood mononuclear cells (PBMCs), obtained when the disease was refractory, from a patient treated with antithyroid drugs. The origin of the receptors is a female donor with Graves disease.

The sample holds a few counts of this clonotype. The chain joins TRBV20-1 to TRBJ1-5, with 11 bases identical to TRBD1. The CDR3 length is 15 residues. In germline, CDR1 is DFQATT, CDR2 SNEGSKA (reference sequence). V lost 1 base and J lost 7; bases outside the gene matches: 6. The CDR3 sequence: CSARAGQGARQPQHF. CDR3 DNA sequence: TGCAGTGCTAGAGCCGGACAGGGGGCCAGGCAGCCCCAGCATTTT.

This clonotype was seen a few times. The V call is TRBV29-1, the J call TRBJ1-6; no reliable D call. V lost 4 bases and J 7 bases, leaving 11 bases between the germline ends. CDR3 length: 13 residues. Germline assignment: CDR1 SQVTM and CDR2 ANQGSEA. The CDR3 DNA is TGCAGCGTTGCGGAGGGAGCCAATTCACCCCTCCACTTT. Amino acids: CSVAEGANSPLHF.

This chain joins TRBV9 and TRBJ2-7; a weak D match, TRBD2 (5 bases). This CDR3 contains 14 residues. V was pared by 2 bases and J by 3 bases, with 12 bases between. Germline V lookup: CDR1 SGDLS, CDR2 YYNGEE. Here the CDR3 DNA reads TGTGCCAGCAGCGTCGGCGGGCCGAGCTACGAGCAGTACTTC. Translated: CASSVGGPSYEQYF. The full variable domain, in which reference TRBV9 and TRBJ2-7 provide the parts outside the CDR3, is DSGVTQTPKHLITATGQRVTLRCSPRSGDLSVYWYQQSLDQGLQFLIQYYNGEERAKGNILERFSAQQFPDLHSELNLSSLELGDSALYFCASSVGGPSYEQYFGPGTRLTVT.

This chain links TRBV6-1 with TRBJ2-7, with D perhaps matching TRBD2 (5 bases). The CDR3 contains 14 residues. Trimming took 2 bases from V and 2 from J, leaving 10 bases between them. Germline CDR1 is MNHNS and CDR2 is SASEGT. The CDR3, as DNA: TGTGCCAGCAGTGAAAGGAGCGGTACCTACGAGCAGTACTTC. Translating gives CASSERSGTYEQYF.

The genes are TRBV30 and TRBJ1-2; 7 bases agree with TRBD1. Looked up from germline, CDR1 is GTSNPN and CDR2 is SVGIG (reference sequence). The CDR3 runs to 14 residues. Trimming cost V 0 bases and J 2 bases; bases outside gene matches: 3. The chain's CDR3 is CAWSVQGTNYGYTF. The CDR3 nucleotides are TGTGCCTGGAGTGTACAGGGGACGAACTATGGCTACACCTTC.

This clonotype was counted a few times. This chain uses TRBV30 with TRBJ2-7; a possible D gene is TRBD2 (5 bases). Trimming stripped 3 bases from V and 5 bases from J, with 11 bases between. Germline lookup yields CDR1 GTSNPN and CDR2 SVGIG (reference sequence). The CDR3 covers 12 residues. The CDR3 DNA reads TGTGCCTGGAGGCTAGACGGGAACGAGCAGTACTTC. Translating it yields CAWRLDGNEQYF.

The gene calls are TRBV10-2 and TRBJ1-2; D gene unclear. V was trimmed by 2 bases and J by 2 bases, leaving 6 bases between them. Germline V lookup: CDR1 WSHSY, CDR2 SAAADI. There are 13 residues in the CDR3. Here the CDR3 DNA reads TGCGCCAGCAGTGAGATGAAGAACTATGGCTACACCTTC. It codes for CASSEMKNYGYTF.

This clonotype was observed a handful of times. The gene calls are TRBV6-1 and TRBJ1-2; D uncertain. Trimming removed 1 base at V and 3 bases at J, with 6 bases between. The CDR3 extends over 13 amino acids. Germline V lookup: CDR1 MNHNS, CDR2 SASEGT. Here the CDR3 reads CASSEVGYYGYTF. CDR3 in DNA: TGTGCCAGCAGTGAAGTGGGCTACTATGGCTACACCTTC.

The CDR3 region is CSARDAREGYEQYF. CDR3 DNA sequence: TGCAGTGCTAGAGATGCGCGGGAGGGGTACGAGCAGTACTTC. This chain joins TRBV20-1 and TRBJ2-7, with 9 bases fitting TRBD2. V trimming: 0 bases; J trimming: 4 bases; junction bases outside the gene matches: 4. Germline V gene lookup returns CDR1 DFQATT and CDR2 SNEGSKA (reference sequence). The CDR3 has 14 amino acids.

This clonotype turned up a few times. The chain combines TRBV2 with TRBJ1-5; D is uncertain. Trimming removed 2 bases at V and 6 bases at J, with 14 bases between. Germline-derived CDR1 and CDR2 are SNHLY and FYNNEI. This CDR3 is 15 amino acids long. The CDR3 here is CASSETRGRRQPQHF. For the CDR3, the DNA is TGTGCCAGCAGTGAAACACGCGGGCGTCGTCAGCCCCAGCATTTT.

This clonotype showed up just a few times. The J gene is TRBJ2-6, the V gene TRBV6-5; 9 nucleotides match TRBD2. J was trimmed by 3 bases and V by 0 bases; bases with no gene match: 6. CDR1 is MNHEY, CDR2 SVGAGI, per germline. The CDR3 contains 18 residues. The CDR3 sequence: CASSYSRVAGVGANVLTF. The DNA of the CDR3 is TGTGCCAGCAGTTACTCGAGAGTAGCGGGAGTTGGGGCCAACGTCCTGACTTTC.

This clonotype was detected a few times. The chain uses TRBV6-1 and TRBJ1-1, with a weak D call TRBD1 (6 bases). The CDR3 has 15 residues. Between the trimmed V and J ends, which lost 7 bases and 0 bases, there was a span of 15 bases. Germline values: CDR1 MNHNS, CDR2 SASEGT. CDR3 amino acids: CASTKDRVMNTEAFF. The CDR3 nucleotides read TGTGCCAGCACTAAGGACAGAGTTATGAACACTGAAGCTTTCTTT.

This clonotype was detected only a few times. This sequence joins TRBV20-1 and TRBJ2-7; no firm D call. The CDR3 runs 14 residues. Germline values: CDR1 DFQATT, CDR2 SNEGSKA (reference sequence). V shed 3 bases and J shed 2 bases, with 14 bases lying between them. CDR3 sequence reads: CSARSQESTYEQYF. CDR3 DNA sequence: TGCAGTGCTAGGTCTCAGGAGTCTACCTACGAGCAGTACTTC.

In its sample, this clonotype was seen many times. The V call is TRBV28, the J call TRBJ1-2, with D possibly matching TRBD1 (5 bases). CDR1 is MDHEN, CDR2 SYDVKM, per germline. The germline V and J ends were trimmed by 7 bases and 0 bases, with 12 bases remaining between them. This CDR3 has 14 residues. The DNA for the CDR3 is TGTGCCAGCATTTGGGGCAGAGCTAACTATGGCTACACCTTC. It is translated as CASIWGRANYGYTF.

The chain carries TRBV19 and TRBJ1-1; D might be TRBD1 (6 bases). Germline V lookup: CDR1 LNHDA, CDR2 SQIVND (reference sequence). This CDR3 comprises 12 residues. V lost 10 bases and J lost 10, with 19 bases in between. The CDR3 protein is CATGAGTGRAFF. CDR3 nucleotides: TGTGCCACCGGGGCGGGTACAGGGAGAGCTTTCTTT.

This sequence joins TRBV7-9 and TRBJ2-7, with D perhaps matching TRBD2 (6 bases). Trimming removed 5 bases from V and 4 bases from J, with 21 bases in between. The V gene's germline CDR1 is SEHNR and CDR2 FQNEAQ (reference sequence). The length of the CDR3 is 16 residues. The CDR3 here is CASSPQGTYKSYEQYF. The DNA of the CDR3 is TGTGCCAGCAGCCCCCAAGGGACTTACAAATCTTACGAGCAGTACTTC.

This clonotype was seen many times. The J gene is TRBJ2-4, the V gene TRBV6-1; 10 positions agree with TRBD1. The CDR3 is made up of 15 amino acids. The germline V gene encodes CDR1 MNHNS and CDR2 SASEGT. Trimming took 2 bases from V and 8 from J; bases not matched to a gene: 6. The CDR3 nucleotides are TGTGCCAGCAGTGAACGCGGACAGGGGGGACACATTCAGTACTTC. Its translation: CASSERGQGGHIQYF.

This clonotype was seen many times. The gene calls are TRBV15 and TRBJ2-5; D is unclear. CDR1 LNHNV and CDR2 YYDKDF come from the germline V gene (reference sequence). The CDR3 spans 13 residues. V was shortened by 1 base and J by 5 bases, with 8 bases between the two germline ends. DNA of the CDR3: TGTGCCACCAGCAGAGGTAGTGGGGAGACCCAGTACTTC. Translation gives CATSRGSGETQYF. Combining the CDR3 with reference TRBV15 and TRBJ2-5 gives the whole variable domain DAMVIQNPRYQVTQFGKPVTLSCSQTLNHNVMYWYQQKSSQAPKLLFHYYDKDFNNEADTPDNFQSRRPNTSFCFLDIRSPGLGDTAMYLCATSRGSGETQYFGPGTRLLVL.